This T cell receptor (beta chain) emerged from a study of CD8+CD57+ T cells in acquired aplastic anemia. On the study more broadly: Mean DNA quantity obtained from sorted CD4+ and CD8+ cells was 3 to 4 ug. Overall study findings and caveats: Sharing between patients and controls was observed for around 30 CD8+ CDR3 sequences.

CDR1 is SNHLY and CDR2 is FYNNEI in the germline V gene. Trimming stripped 2 bases from V and 3 bases from J, with 10 bases between. This CDR3 is built from 14 residues. This clonotype has a count of ten or more. Its antigen remains unknown. CD8+CD57+ cell expansion had been shown by flow cytometry in patients chosen for sequencing. Every one of the patients had aplastic anemia (severe, acquired). No therapy had been given to the patients at the time of blood sampling. TCR beta VDJ and CDR3 profiles were obtained from a genomic DNA template. TCRdb independently ran MiXCR on the reads; one entry per CDR3 protein. The sample holds some 160,000 distinct CDR3 sequences, about 50% seen once.

The origin of this receptor is a human donor with aplastic anemia. J is TRBJ1-2 and V is TRBV2; D is uncertain. Sequenced sample: sorted CD4+, CD8+, or CD8+CD57+ T cells (not recorded which) from PBMCs. CDR3 coding DNA: TGTGCCAGCAGTGAATCCGCAGGATACTATGGCTACACCTTC. This translates into CASSESAGYYGYTF. Based on the CDR3 plus reference TRBV2 and TRBJ1-2, the full variable domain is EPEVTQTPSHQVTQMGQEVILRCVPISNHLYFYWYRQILGQKVEFLVSFYNNEISEKSEIFDDQFSVERPDGSNFTLKIRSTKLEDSAMYFCASSESAGYYGYTFGSGTRLTVV.